The T cell receptor (beta chain) under discussion was sequenced for a study of OX40 agonist ivuxolimab in advanced cancers. Study-wide background: Allowance was made for prior anti-PD-1, anti-PD-L1 or anti-CTLA-4 therapy, and about 37% had some.

This CDR3 comprises 14 residues. The germline V gene has CDR1 SGHAT and CDR2 FQNNGV. V lost 1 base and J lost 6; bases outside the gene matches: 2. Profiling relied on immunoSEQ multiplex PCR, and the TCRdb table lists in-frame clones only, not all of them. The sample includes 20,000 or so clones, about 80% of them seen just once. The chain uses TRBV11-2 and TRBJ2-1; TRBD2 aligns across 8 bases. The specimen was CD4+ or CD8+ T cells sorted from blood, collected in a trial of the OX40 agonist ivuxolimab. The clonotype was recovered from an adult with an advanced solid tumor such as melanoma, head and neck, liver or kidney cancer. As DNA, the CDR3 is TGTGCCAGCAGCTTAGGCGGGAGGCTCAATGAGCAGTTCTTC. Translating it yields CASSLGGRLNEQFF.